The T cell receptor (beta chain) under discussion was sequenced for a study of T cells in Graves' hyperthyroidism and ophthalmopathy. Whole-study findings and limits: Model-based prediction identified ophthalmopathy a median 6.5 months prior to its onset. Blood also held most thyroid clonotypes expanded beyond 0.001.

Based on clinical symptoms, serum thyroxine and TRAb, thyroid ultrasound and orbital computed tomography, diagnoses were reached. The CDR3 sequence is 15 residues long. V lost 6 bases and J lost 6; bases outside the gene matches: 10. Germline V gives CDR1 LGHNT, CDR2 FRNRAP. This clonotype has a count of ten or more. As yet, its antigen is unknown. The TCR beta CDR3 regions underwent amplification using RNA transcripts as the source. The TCR CDR3 first-round RT-PCR relied on the HTBI primer set. TCRdb used MiXCR to reprocess the multiplex PCR reads, holding one entry per CDR3 protein. The sample lists around 600,000 distinct CDR3 sequences, roughly 15% occurring once.

The receptor was derived from a woman aged 50 to 60 with Graves' ophthalmopathy. Sequencing was done on a sample of blood. The chain couples TRBV12-5 to TRBJ2-3, with 9 positions matching TRBD1. The CDR3 nucleotides are TGTGCTAGTGGGGCCATGGGACAGGGTAAGGATACGCAGTATTTT. Its translation is CASGAMGQGKDTQYF.